These T cell receptor beta chains were read from a single sample in a study of shared clonotypes between healthy human individuals. Some clones are missing from TCRdb's copy, which holds only in-frame ones; the method was immunoSEQ multiplex PCR. The sample has 1 million to 1.3 million clones, about 80% seen once. The sequencing sample was made of memory CD4+ T cells from PBMCs. These receptors all come from a man aged 18-30 years in good health. Some clones in this sample may be carry-over from other donors' samples. Each CDR3 is given with its conserved first and last residue. D genes are given only for firm matches. Only some rows state a clone size, as once, few, many or a class for expanded clones.

j_call d_call clone_size v_call cdr3_aa cdr3_nt
TRBJ2-1 TRBD2 NA TRBV4-2 CASSQSWTSGSNEQFF TGTGCCAGCAGCCAATCGTGGACTAGCGGGAGCAATGAGCAGTTCTTC
TRBJ2-1 NA many TRBV4-2 CASSQEGIRGDIDNEQFF TGTGCCAGCAGCCAAGAGGGGATCCGTGGGGACATCGACAATGAGCAGTTCTTC
TRBJ2-7 NA NA TRBV5-6 CASSLENYEQYF TGTGCCAGCAGCTTGGAGAACTACGAGCAGTACTTC
TRBJ2-3 TRBD2 NA TRBV28 CASSLGIAGGTDTQYF TGTGCCAGCAGTTTAGGAATAGCGGGAGGGACAGATACGCAGTATTTT
TRBJ2-7 TRBD1 NA TRBV7-2 CASSLFGQGGSEQYF TGTGCCAGCAGCTTATTCGGACAGGGGGGCTCCGAGCAGTACTTC
TRBJ2-4 NA once TRBV6-1 CASTSLGGREDIQYF TGTGCCAGCACCTCTTTGGGGGGGCGCGAGGACATTCAGTACTTC
TRBJ2-1 TRBD1 NA TRBV4-2 CASSQEYGQGGLNEQFF TGTGCCAGCAGCCAAGAATACGGACAGGGGGGGCTAAATGAGCAGTTCTTC
TRBJ2-7 NA NA TRBV11-2 CASSFDRTHEQYF TGTGCCAGCAGCTTCGACAGGACCCACGAGCAGTACTTC
TRBJ1-1 TRBD1 NA TRBV28 CASSEPGQGVWAFF TGTGCCAGCAGTGAGCCGGGACAGGGTGTTTGGGCTTTCTTT
TRBJ2-7 NA once TRBV7-2 CASSPRGGSSSYEQYF TGTGCCAGCAGCCCAAGGGGGGGGTCAAGCTCCTACGAGCAGTACTTC
TRBJ2-7 TRBD2 NA TRBV7-8 CASSLGALAGGEQYF TGTGCCAGCAGCTTAGGGGCTCTAGCGGGTGGCGAGCAGTACTTC
TRBJ2-4 NA few TRBV2 CASGGSTSNIQYF TGTGCCAGCGGGGGATCCACCTCAAACATTCAGTACTTC
TRBJ1-1 NA NA TRBV11-1 CASSYTGAVAEAFF TGTGCCAGCAGCTACACGGGAGCCGTCGCTGAAGCTTTCTTT
TRBJ2-3 TRBD2 NA TRBV5-1 CASSLGLAIADTQYF TGCGCCAGCAGCCTAGGACTAGCCATAGCAGATACGCAGTATTTT
TRBJ2-3 NA NA TRBV18 CASSPAGAGSTDTQYF TGTGCCAGCTCACCTGCCGGAGCGGGTAGCACAGATACGCAGTATTTT
TRBJ2-5 TRBD2 NA TRBV7-2 CASSLVVSGRARETQYF TGTGCCAGCAGCTTAGTGGTTAGCGGGAGGGCCAGGGAGACCCAGTACTTC
TRBJ2-1 NA NA TRBV7-7 CASSLDLRREQFF TGTGCCAGCAGCTTAGATCTTAGGAGAGAACAGTTCTTC
TRBJ2-3 NA few TRBV7-3 CASSSAGSGTQYF TGTGCCAGCAGCTCAGCCGGGTCGGGTACGCAGTATTTT
TRBJ2-1 TRBD2 NA TRBV5-8 CASSPKWAGGYNEQFF TGTGCCAGCAGCCCTAAATGGGCGGGGGGATACAATGAGCAGTTCTTC
TRBJ2-1 NA few TRBV12-5 CANGSSYNEQFF TGTGCTAACGGGAGCTCCTACAATGAGCAGTTCTTC
TRBJ2-4 NA NA TRBV4-3 CASSPEAMGNIQYF TGCGCCAGCAGCCCGGAGGCCATGGGAAACATTCAGTACTTC
TRBJ2-3 NA NA TRBV30 CAWRGQGSTDTQYF TGTGCCTGGAGGGGGCAGGGGAGCACAGATACGCAGTATTTT
TRBJ2-2 NA NA TRBV7-3 CASSRLGGDRELFF TGTGCCAGCAGCCGACTAGGGGGAGACCGGGAGCTGTTTTTT
TRBJ2-7 NA NA TRBV6-6 CASSYSGGVEQYF TGTGCCAGCAGTTACTCAGGAGGGGTCGAGCAGTACTTC
TRBJ2-2 NA NA TRBV28 CAYGFLTGELFF TGTGCCTACGGCTTTCTCACCGGGGAGCTGTTTTTT
TRBJ1-3 NA few TRBV7-3 CASSIGTGNTIYF TGTGCCAGCAGCATAGGGACCGGAAACACCATATATTTT
TRBJ2-7 NA NA TRBV28 CAVRQSQVYEQYF TGTGCCGTCCGCCAATCTCAGGTTTACGAGCAGTACTTC
TRBJ2-6 NA NA TRBV5-8 CASSSWWSSGANVLTF TGTGCCAGCAGCTCTTGGTGGAGCTCTGGGGCCAACGTCCTGACTTTC
TRBJ1-6 NA NA TRBV30 CAWSDWARNSPLHF TGTGCCTGGAGTGACTGGGCGCGGAATTCACCCCTCCACTTT